The next 3 T cell receptor beta chains were all read from a single sample in a study of shared clonotypes between healthy human individuals. Clones were sequenced by immunoSEQ multiplex PCR, and TCRdb holds only the in-frame ones, with some missing. The sample lists approximately 2.5 million clones; approximately 94% were seen once. The sample consisted of naive CD4+ T cells sorted from blood. Regarding subset: CD45RA+ positively selected. The receptors here all came from a man in his late teens or twenties in good health.

The chain combines TRBV4-3 with TRBJ2-7; TRBD1 agrees at 11 bases. With V trimmed by 5 bases and J by 4 bases, 10 bases remained unmatched. The CDR3 spans 16 residues. Germline loops: CDR1 LGHNA, CDR2 YSLEER. This CDR3 is CASSNSPGQGVYEQYF. The CDR3 DNA follows: TGCGCCAGCAGCAATTCCCCGGGACAGGGGGTTTACGAGCAGTACTTC.

Comment on this clone: The same CDR3 also results from other DNA sequences found in this sample. The V gene is TRBV9, the J gene TRBJ2-3; 11 positions match TRBD2. Losses at the gene ends were 2 bases for V and 7 bases for J; bases not matched to a gene: 3. CDR3 length equals 14 residues. The germline V gene encodes CDR1 SGDLS and CDR2 YYNGEE. The CDR3 DNA is TGTGCCAGCAGCGTCGCTAGCGGGGGGTATACGCAGTATTTT. Translated: CASSVASGGYTQYF.

V and J are TRBV6-5 and TRBJ2-7; 8 nucleotides agree with TRBD1. This CDR3 is 14 amino acids long. From germline, CDR1 is MNHEY and CDR2 SVGAGI. V was pared by 6 bases and J by 3 bases, with 7 bases of the junction left unmatched. The CDR3 coding sequence is TGTGCCAGCAGCCGGACAGGGATCGGCTACGAGCAGTACTTC. It codes for CASSRTGIGYEQYF.